The present TCR beta chain was sequenced within a study of cytomegalovirus exposure and HLA in healthy donors. As for the study in general: The use of the same platform for the approximately 130 validation repertoires and the approximately 690 first-cohort repertoires was reported by a later analysis.

TCRdb's table, derived via immunoSEQ multiplex PCR, lists solely in-frame clones and lacks some. The sample consists of some 150,000 clones, about 86% of them appearing once. To note about this clone: The antigen is not known.

Study-level results: Generally TCR sequences proved uncommon, though certain public TCRs appeared in numerous donors. Researchers counted around 180 TCR beta chains as cytomegalovirus-associated.

The study drew the donors from its roughly 130-subject validation cohort, separate from the approximately 700-subject first cohort. V was pared by 4 bases and J by 0 bases, with 6 bases between. This CDR3 is 14 amino acids long. Per the germline V gene, CDR1 is LNHDA and CDR2 is SQIVND (reference sequence). This clonotype was sampled from a human donor in good health. Sequenced: PBMCs. The chain has TRBV19 and TRBJ1-4; D is unclear. Written as DNA, the CDR3 is TGTGCCAGTAGTAGGACTGCAACTAATGAAAAACTGTTTTTT. It specifies CASSRTATNEKLFF.